These 10 T cell receptor beta chains originate from one sample sequenced in a study of glioma-infiltrating T cells after dendritic cell vaccination. Produced via immunoSEQ multiplex PCR; TCRdb's table is partial and in-frame only. The sample includes about 87,000 clones, 70% to 90% of them seen just once. The starting material was blood, obtained before dendritic cell vaccination. These receptors were collected from a human donor with glioblastoma.

The V call is TRBV10-3, the J call TRBJ2-5; TRBD1 might be the D (6 bases). Germline-derived CDR1 and CDR2 are ENHRY and SYGVKD. This CDR3 has 14 residues. Trimming cost V 4 bases and J 3 bases, with 12 bases left between them. The CDR3: CAISAPNREETQYF. The CDR3 DNA sequence: TGTGCCATCAGTGCCCCAAACAGGGAAGAGACCCAGTACTTC.

The gene calls are TRBV20-1 and TRBJ1-1; D possibly corresponds to TRBD1 (6 bases). Looked up from germline, CDR1 is DFQATT and CDR2 is SNEGSKA (reference sequence). CDR3 size: 11 residues. V was pared by 5 bases and J by 7 bases, with 11 bases between. CDR3 in DNA: TGCAGTGCTCAGGGGTGGATTGAAGCTTTCTTT. Translating it yields CSAQGWIEAFF.

The chain employs TRBV18 and TRBJ1-2; D gene uncertain. CDR1 is KGHSH, CDR2 LQKENI, per germline. The CDR3 runs 16 residues. The V and J ends lost 0 bases and 0 bases respectively, with 11 bases between them. The CDR3 region is CASSPPQRVSNYGYTF. CDR3 sequence (DNA): TGTGCCAGCTCACCACCGCAGAGGGTTTCTAACTATGGCTACACCTTC.

The chain joins TRBV20-1 to TRBJ2-7; D remains ambiguous. V dropped 5 bases and J dropped 3 bases, with 8 bases sitting between them. This CDR3 comprises 11 residues. Germline CDR1 reads DFQATT; CDR2 reads SNEGSKA (reference sequence). The CDR3 coding sequence is TGCAGTGCTGGGTCGGGCTACGAGCAGTACTTC. This sequence encodes CSAGSGYEQYF.

The chain employs TRBV2 and TRBJ1-5; D unresolved. Trimming removed 2 bases from V and 3 bases from J, with 11 bases in between. Germline values: CDR1 SNHLY, CDR2 FYNNEI. The CDR3 has 15 amino acids. CDR3 region: CASSEFGSSNQPQHF. CDR3 sequence (DNA): TGTGCCAGCAGTGAATTTGGCAGTTCCAATCAGCCCCAGCATTTT.

The chain has TRBV4-2 and TRBJ2-1, with D possibly matching TRBD2 (5 bases). Germline V gene data show CDR1 as LGHNA and CDR2 as YNFKEQ. Trimming removed 1 base from V and 7 bases from J, with 5 bases in between. The CDR3 sequence is 12 residues long. Here the CDR3 reads CASSQGGNEQFF. In nucleotides, the CDR3 is TGTGCCAGCAGCCAAGGAGGGAATGAGCAGTTCTTC.

This clone is a singleton in its sample. The genes are TRBV7-9 and TRBJ1-1, with D hard to call. V lost 3 bases, J lost 4 bases, and 9 bases lay in between. The CDR3 is made up of 13 amino acids. Per the germline V gene, CDR1 is SEHNR and CDR2 is FQNEAQ (reference sequence). DNA of the CDR3: TGTGCCAGCAGCTTCCAGGAGGGCACTGAAGCTTTCTTT. It yields the protein CASSFQEGTEAFF.

The chain has TRBV5-1 and TRBJ2-1, with D tentatively TRBD2 (6 bases). The V and J ends lost 4 bases and 0 bases respectively, with 14 bases between them. Germline loops: CDR1 SGHRS, CDR2 YFSETQ. The CDR3 runs to 16 residues. The CDR3: CASSLIAGSSYNEQFF. The CDR3 region has the DNA TGCGCCAGCAGCCTAATTGCGGGGAGCTCCTACAATGAGCAGTTCTTC.

V usage is TRBV9 and J usage is TRBJ2-5; TRBD1 agrees at 7 bases. The CDR3 consists of 13 residues. The ends lost 4 bases at V and 2 bases at J; junction bases unmatched: 2. From germline, CDR1 is SGDLS and CDR2 YYNGEE. The CDR3 DNA reads TGTGCCAGCAGCAAGGGACAGCAAGAGACCCAGTACTTC. Protein: CASSKGQQETQYF.

This CDR3 reads CASRPQGDYGYTF. CDR3 in DNA: TGTGCCAGCAGACCCCAGGGGGACTATGGCTACACCTTC. The rearrangement uses TRBV6-5 and TRBJ1-2; 7 bases match TRBD1. Losses at the gene ends were 6 bases for V and 3 bases for J; bases not matched to a gene: 4. The CDR3 is 13 amino acids. Germline V gene data show CDR1 as MNHEY and CDR2 as SVGAGI.